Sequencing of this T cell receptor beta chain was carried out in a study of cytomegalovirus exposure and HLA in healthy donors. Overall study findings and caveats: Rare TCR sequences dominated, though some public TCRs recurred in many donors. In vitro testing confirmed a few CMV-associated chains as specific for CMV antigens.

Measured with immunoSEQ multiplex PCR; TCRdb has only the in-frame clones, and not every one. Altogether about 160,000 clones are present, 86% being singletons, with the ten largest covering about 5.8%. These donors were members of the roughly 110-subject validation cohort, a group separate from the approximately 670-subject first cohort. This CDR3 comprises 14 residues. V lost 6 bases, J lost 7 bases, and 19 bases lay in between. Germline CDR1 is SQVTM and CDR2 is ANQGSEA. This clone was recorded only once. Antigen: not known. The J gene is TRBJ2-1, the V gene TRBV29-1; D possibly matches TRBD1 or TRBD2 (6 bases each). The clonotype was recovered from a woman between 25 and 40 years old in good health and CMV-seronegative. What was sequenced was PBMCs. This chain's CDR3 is CSVATGYGSNEQFF. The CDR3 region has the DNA TGCAGCGTCGCTACAGGGTACGGGAGTAATGAGCAGTTCTTC.